This TCR beta chain was found in a study of blood T cell repertoires in COVID-19 (dated by TCRdb to about 2020). Describing the broader study: Samples from collaborators originated in the United States, Italy and Spain and spanned both the acute and convalescent phases of COVID-19. The repertoires were made available in a free public database intended to serve as a resource for research on the immune response to SARS-CoV-2. The sample metadata nearly always contained a de-identified subject ID, COVID-19 status, age in years and sex. Where available, HLA class I and class II types were obtained from metadata supplied by the sample provider rather than from assay-based typing. Samples came from the ongoing ImmuneRACE study (first 160 participants) plus 1,254 subjects from 6 global collaborators. Deeply sampled blood TCRbeta repertoires from subjects exposed to, actively infected with, or recovered from COVID-19 were included in the dataset. The material from the prospective study consisted of cDNA or gDNA derived from T cells, B-cell-depleted T cells, or PBMCs. What the study reported, not specific to this receptor: The amount of clinical and demographic metadata varied by source and participant and was provided uncurated.

Participants in the prospective study were aged roughly 18 to 95 years, lived in over 20 United States geographic areas, and enrolled through a virtual design. Cohort assignment in the prospective study relied on participant-reported clinical history from a screening survey and a study questionnaire. ImmuneRACE Cohort 3 recovered participants were defined by two consecutive negative NP/OP PCR tests, healthcare professional clearance, or symptom resolution. In the prospective study, whole blood, serum and a nasopharyngeal or oropharyngeal swab were collected from each participant by mobile phlebotomists. Prospective study participants could optionally give additional blood draws and questionnaires over an approximately 2-month period. Before DNA extraction, prospective study blood samples were shipped either frozen or at room temperature. Remarks on this clone: Its binding antigen is unknown. Per-nucleotide qualities are absent, and no much larger clonotype sits a single base away.

TCRbeta CDR3 regions were amplified from genomic DNA using the immunoSEQ Assay, a bias-controlled multiplex PCR. Per the authors' processing: The number of nucleated cells in each sample was estimated by amplification of reference gene primers within the assay. To quantify the absolute abundance of each unique TCRbeta CDR3 rearrangement, sequence reads were collapsed and filtered. For each sample, productive Simpson clonality was calculated by taking the square root of Simpson's diversity index across productive rearrangements. The immuneACCESS repertoire file appears here via TCRdb, limited to in-frame rearrangements. These files lack a portion of the clones; in checked studies, under half of the deficit traces to unresolved V genes, and the cause of the others is not known. V, J and clone size were drawn from that table, and D and trimming were deduced from the DNA. Across this sample there are about 350,000 clones, with more than 75% seen only once. The leading ten clones occupy roughly 1% of the sample.

The source of this sequence is a woman aged 30 to 39 who had recovered from COVID-19. Sequenced: PBMCs or T cells enriched from blood (not recorded which).

The nucleotides are TGTGCCAGTACCGCACCACAAGGACAGAACTATGGCTACACCTTC. It specifies CASTAPQGQNYGYTF. The chain is made from TRBV19 and TRBJ1-2, and TRBD1 may be the D gene, going by 6 matching bases. Spanning cysteine to phenylalanine, the CDR3 consists of 15 amino acids. The kept DNA is CDR3 alone, 45 bases in frame from the first base. CDR1 is given as LNHDA and CDR2 as SQIVND, both from the germline V gene (reference sequence). V is pared back by 7 bases and J by 2 bases, with 17 bases lying between the germline termini.